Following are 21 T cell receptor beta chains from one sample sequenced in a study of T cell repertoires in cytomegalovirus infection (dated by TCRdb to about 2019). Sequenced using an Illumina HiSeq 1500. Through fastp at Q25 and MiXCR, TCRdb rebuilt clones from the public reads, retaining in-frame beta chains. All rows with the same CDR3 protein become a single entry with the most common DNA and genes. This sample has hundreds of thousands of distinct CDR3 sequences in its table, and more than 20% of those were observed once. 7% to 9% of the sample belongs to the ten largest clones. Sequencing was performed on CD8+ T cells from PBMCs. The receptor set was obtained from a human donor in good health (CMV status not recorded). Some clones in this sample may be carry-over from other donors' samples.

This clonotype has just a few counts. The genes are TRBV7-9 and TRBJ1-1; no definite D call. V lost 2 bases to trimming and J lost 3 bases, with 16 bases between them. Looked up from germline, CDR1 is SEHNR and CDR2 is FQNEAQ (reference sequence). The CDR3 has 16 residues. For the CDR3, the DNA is TGTGCCAGCAGCTTAAGTTTGAGGTCTGGGGACACTGAAGCTTTCTTT. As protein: CASSLSLRSGDTEAFF.

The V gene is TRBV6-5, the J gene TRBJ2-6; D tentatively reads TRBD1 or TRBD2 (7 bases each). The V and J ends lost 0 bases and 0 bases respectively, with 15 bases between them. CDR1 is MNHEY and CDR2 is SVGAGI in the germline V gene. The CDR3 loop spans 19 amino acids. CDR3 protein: CASSYSYQGGFSGANVLTF. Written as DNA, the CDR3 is TGTGCCAGCAGTTACTCGTACCAGGGGGGGTTCTCTGGGGCCAACGTCCTGACTTTC.

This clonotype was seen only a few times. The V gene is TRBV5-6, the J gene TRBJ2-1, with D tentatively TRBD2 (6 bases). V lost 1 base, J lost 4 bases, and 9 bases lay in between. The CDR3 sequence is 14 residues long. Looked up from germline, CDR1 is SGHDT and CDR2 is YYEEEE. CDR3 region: CASSLFLAYNEQFF. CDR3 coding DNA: TGTGCCAGCAGCTTGTTCCTAGCGTACAATGAGCAGTTCTTC. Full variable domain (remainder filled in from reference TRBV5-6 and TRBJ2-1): DAGVTQSPTHLIKTRGQQVTLRCSPKSGHDTVSWYQQALGQGPQFIFQYYEEEERQRGNFPDRFSGHQFPNYSSELNVNALLLGDSALYLCASSLFLAYNEQFFGPGTRLTVL.

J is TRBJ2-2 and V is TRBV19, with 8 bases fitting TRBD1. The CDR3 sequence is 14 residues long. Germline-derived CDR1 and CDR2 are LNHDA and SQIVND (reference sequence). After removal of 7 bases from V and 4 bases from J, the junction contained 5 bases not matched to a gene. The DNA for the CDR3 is TGTGCCAGTACCTTGGACAGGGTCACCGGGGAGCTGTTTTTT. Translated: CASTLDRVTGELFF. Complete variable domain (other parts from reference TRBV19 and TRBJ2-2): DGGITQSPKYLFRKEGQNVTLSCEQNLNHDAMYWYRQDPGQGLRLIYYSQIVNDFQKGDIAEGYSVSREKKESFPLTVTSAQKNPTAFYLCASTLDRVTGELFFGEGSRLTVL.

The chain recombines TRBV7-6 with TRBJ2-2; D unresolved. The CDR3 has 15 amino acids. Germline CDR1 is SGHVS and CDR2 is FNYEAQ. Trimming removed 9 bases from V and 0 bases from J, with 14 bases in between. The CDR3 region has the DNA TGTGCCAGGACGGGCCAGGAAACGAACACCGGGGAGCTGTTTTTT. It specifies CARTGQETNTGELFF.

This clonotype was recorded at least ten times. The CDR3 DNA reads as TGTGCCAGCAGCCCAGGGACAGGGGATATTTGGAATGAGCAGTTCTTC. Encoded protein: CASSPGTGDIWNEQFF. The chain employs TRBV11-3 and TRBJ2-1; TRBD1 aligns across 10 bases. Germline CDR1 SGHNT, CDR2 YENEEA. The CDR3 is 16 residues long. The V gene end was trimmed by 5 bases and the J gene end by 7 bases; junction bases not matched to a gene: 11.

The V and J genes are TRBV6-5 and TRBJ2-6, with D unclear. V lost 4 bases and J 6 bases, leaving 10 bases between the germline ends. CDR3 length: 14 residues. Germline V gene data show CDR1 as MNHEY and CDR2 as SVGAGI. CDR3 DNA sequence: TGTGCCAGCAGTTCCCAGGAGAAGGCCAACGTCCTGACTTTC. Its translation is CASSSQEKANVLTF.

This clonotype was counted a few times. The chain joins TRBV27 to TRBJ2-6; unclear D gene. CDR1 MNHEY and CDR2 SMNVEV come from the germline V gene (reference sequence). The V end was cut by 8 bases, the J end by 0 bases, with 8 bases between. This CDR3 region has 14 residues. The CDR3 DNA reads TGTGCCAGCGCAATAAGCTCTGGGGCCAACGTCCTGACTTTC. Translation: CASAISSGANVLTF.

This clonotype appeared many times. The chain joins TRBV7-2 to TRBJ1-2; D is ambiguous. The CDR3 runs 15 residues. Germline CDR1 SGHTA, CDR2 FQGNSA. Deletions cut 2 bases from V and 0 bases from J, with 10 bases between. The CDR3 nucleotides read TGTGCCAGCAGCTTAATTGGCAGCCCTAACTATGGCTACACCTTC. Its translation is CASSLIGSPNYGYTF.

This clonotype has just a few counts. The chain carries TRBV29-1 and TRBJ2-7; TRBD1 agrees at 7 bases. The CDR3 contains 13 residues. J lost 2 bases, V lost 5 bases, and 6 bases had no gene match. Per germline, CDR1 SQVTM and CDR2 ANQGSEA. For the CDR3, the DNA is TGCAGCGTTCGGGACAGCGATACCTACGAGCAGTACGTC. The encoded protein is CSVRDSDTYEQYV.

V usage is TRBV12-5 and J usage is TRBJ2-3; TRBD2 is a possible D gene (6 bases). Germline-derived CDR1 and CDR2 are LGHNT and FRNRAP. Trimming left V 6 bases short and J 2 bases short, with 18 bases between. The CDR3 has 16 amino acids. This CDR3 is CASGHQGGSHTDTQYF. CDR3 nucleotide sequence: TGTGCTAGTGGCCATCAAGGAGGGTCCCACACAGATACGCAGTATTTT.

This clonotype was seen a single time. In DNA, the CDR3 is TGTGCCAGCAGTCTCCTAGGGAGCGGGGTCTACAATGAGCAGTTCTTC. As protein: CASSLLGSGVYNEQFF. This chain connects TRBV6-5 to TRBJ2-1; 7 positions agree with TRBD2. The CDR3 sequence is 16 residues long. The germline V gene encodes CDR1 MNHEY and CDR2 SVGAGI. V was pared by 5 bases and J by 3 bases, with 10 bases of the junction left unmatched.

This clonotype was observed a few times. Here the CDR3 reads CASSSPSPLDGYTF. CDR3 in DNA: TGTGCCAGCAGTTCGCCCTCTCCGTTGGATGGCTACACCTTC. The V and J genes are TRBV6-6 and TRBJ1-2; D call uncertain. V lost 4 bases to trimming and J lost 6 bases, with 15 bases between them. Germline lookup yields CDR1 MNHNY and CDR2 SVGAGI (reference sequence). The CDR3 loop spans 14 amino acids.

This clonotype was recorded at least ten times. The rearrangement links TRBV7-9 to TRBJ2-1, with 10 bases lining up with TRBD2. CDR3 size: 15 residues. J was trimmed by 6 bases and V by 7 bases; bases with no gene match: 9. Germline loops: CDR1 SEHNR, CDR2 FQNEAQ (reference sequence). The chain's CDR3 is CASIGGLASGNEQFF. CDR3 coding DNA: TGTGCCAGCATTGGGGGACTAGCGTCCGGCAATGAGCAGTTCTTC. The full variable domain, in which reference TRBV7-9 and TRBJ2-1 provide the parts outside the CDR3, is DTGVSQNPRHKITKRGQNVTFRCDPISEHNRLYWYRQTLGQGPEFLTYFQNEAQLEKSRLLSDRFSAERPKGSFSTLEIQRTEQGDSAMYLCASIGGLASGNEQFFGPGTRLTVL.

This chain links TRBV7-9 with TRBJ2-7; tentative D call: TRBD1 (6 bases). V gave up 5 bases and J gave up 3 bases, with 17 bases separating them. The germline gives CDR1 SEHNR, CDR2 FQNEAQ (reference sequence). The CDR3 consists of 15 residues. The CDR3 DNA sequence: TGTGCCAGCAGCCCGTCCAAGGGACACTTCTACGAGCAGTACTTC. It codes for CASSPSKGHFYEQYF. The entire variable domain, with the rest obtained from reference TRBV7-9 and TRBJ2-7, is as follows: DTGVSQNPRHKITKRGQNVTFRCDPISEHNRLYWYRQTLGQGPEFLTYFQNEAQLEKSRLLSDRFSAERPKGSFSTLEIQRTEQGDSAMYLCASSPSKGHFYEQYFGPGTRLTVT.

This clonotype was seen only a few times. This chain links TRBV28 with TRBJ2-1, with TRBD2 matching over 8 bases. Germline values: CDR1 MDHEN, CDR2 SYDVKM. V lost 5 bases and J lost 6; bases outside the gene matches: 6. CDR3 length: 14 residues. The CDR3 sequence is CASSPGGGSNEQFF. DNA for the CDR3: TGTGCCAGCAGTCCCGGGGGGGGGAGCAATGAGCAGTTCTTC. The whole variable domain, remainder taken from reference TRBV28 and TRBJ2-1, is DVKVTQSSRYLVKRTGEKVFLECVQDMDHENMFWYRQDPGLGLRLIYFSYDVKMKEKGDIPEGYSVSREKKERFSLILESASTNQTSMYLCASSPGGGSNEQFFGPGTRLTVL.

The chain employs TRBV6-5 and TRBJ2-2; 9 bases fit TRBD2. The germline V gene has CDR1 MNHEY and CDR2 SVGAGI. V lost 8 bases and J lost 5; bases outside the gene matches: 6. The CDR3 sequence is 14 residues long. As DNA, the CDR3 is TGTGCCAGCCTTGGTCTAGCGGGGACCGGGGAGCTGTTTTTT. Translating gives CASLGLAGTGELFF.

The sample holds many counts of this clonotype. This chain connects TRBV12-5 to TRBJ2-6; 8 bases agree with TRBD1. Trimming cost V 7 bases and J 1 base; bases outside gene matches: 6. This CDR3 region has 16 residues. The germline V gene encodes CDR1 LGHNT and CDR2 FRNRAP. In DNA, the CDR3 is TGTGCTAGTGCCCAAACAGGGGGGTCTGGGGCCAACGTCCTGACTTTC. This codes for CASAQTGGSGANVLTF.

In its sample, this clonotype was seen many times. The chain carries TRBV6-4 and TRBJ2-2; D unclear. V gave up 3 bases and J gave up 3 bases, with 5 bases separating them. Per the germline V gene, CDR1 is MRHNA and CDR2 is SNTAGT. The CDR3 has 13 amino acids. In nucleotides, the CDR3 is TGTGCCAGCAGTGATTCAGACACCGGGGAGCTGTTTTTT. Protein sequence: CASSDSDTGELFF.

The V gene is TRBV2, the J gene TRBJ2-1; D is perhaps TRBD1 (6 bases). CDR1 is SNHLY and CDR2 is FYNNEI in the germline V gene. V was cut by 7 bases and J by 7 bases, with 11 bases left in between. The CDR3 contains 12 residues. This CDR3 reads CASNQGINEQFF. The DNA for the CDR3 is TGTGCCAGCAACCAGGGGATTAATGAGCAGTTCTTC.

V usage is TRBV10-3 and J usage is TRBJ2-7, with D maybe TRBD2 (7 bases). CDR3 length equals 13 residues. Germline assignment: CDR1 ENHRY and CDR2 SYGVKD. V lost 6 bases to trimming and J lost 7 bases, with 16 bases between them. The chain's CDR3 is CAIRQEQGGEQYV. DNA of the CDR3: TGTGCCATCAGACAGGAACAGGGAGGGGAGCAGTACGTC.